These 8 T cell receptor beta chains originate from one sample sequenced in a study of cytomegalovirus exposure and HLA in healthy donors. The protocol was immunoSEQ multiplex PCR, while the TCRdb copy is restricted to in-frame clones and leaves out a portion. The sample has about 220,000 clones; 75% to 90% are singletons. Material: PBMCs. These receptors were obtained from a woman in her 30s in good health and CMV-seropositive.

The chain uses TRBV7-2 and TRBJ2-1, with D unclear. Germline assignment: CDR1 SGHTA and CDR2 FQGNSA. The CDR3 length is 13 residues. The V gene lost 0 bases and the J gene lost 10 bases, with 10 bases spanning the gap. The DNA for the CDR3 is TGTGCCAGCAGCTTAGCAGGGCCATCCGAGCAGTTCTTC. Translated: CASSLAGPSEQFF.

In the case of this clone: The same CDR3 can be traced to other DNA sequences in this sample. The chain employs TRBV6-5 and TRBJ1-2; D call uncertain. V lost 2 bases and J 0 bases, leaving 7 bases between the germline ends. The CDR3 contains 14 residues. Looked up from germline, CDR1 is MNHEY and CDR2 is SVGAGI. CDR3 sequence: CASSYGRSNYGYTF. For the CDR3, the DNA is TGTGCCAGCAGTTACGGTCGATCTAACTATGGCTACACCTTC.

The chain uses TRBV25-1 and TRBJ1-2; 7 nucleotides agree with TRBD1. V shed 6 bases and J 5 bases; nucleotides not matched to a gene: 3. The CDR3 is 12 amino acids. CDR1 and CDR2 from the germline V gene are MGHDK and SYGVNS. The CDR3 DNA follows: TGTGCCAGCAGAGACAGGGCATATGGCTACACCTTC. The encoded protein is CASRDRAYGYTF.

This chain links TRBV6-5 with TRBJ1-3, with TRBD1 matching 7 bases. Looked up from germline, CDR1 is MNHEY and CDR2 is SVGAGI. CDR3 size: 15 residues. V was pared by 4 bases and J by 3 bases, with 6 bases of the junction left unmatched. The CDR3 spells CASSLSRGLGNTIYF. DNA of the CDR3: TGTGCCAGCAGTTTATCGAGGGGGCTTGGAAACACCATATATTTT.

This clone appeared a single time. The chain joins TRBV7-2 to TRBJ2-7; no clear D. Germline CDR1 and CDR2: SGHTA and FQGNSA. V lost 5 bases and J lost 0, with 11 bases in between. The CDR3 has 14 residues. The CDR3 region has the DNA TGTGCCAGCAGCAAAGACGTCTCCTCCTACGAGCAGTACTTC. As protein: CASSKDVSSYEQYF.

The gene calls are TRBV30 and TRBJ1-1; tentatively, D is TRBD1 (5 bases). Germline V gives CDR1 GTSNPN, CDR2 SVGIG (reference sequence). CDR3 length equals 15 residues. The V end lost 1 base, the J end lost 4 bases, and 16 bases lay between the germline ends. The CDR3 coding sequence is TGTGCCTGGAGTGGGGGGGTATCGCGGTTCACTGAAGCTTTCTTT. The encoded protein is CAWSGGVSRFTEAFF.

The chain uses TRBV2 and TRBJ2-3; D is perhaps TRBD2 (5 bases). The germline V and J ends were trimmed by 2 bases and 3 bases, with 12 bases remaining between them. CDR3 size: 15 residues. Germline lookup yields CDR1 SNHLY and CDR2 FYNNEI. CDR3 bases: TGTGCCAGCAGTGAAAGCGGTAGTGGGACAGATACGCAGTATTTT. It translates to CASSESGSGTDTQYF.

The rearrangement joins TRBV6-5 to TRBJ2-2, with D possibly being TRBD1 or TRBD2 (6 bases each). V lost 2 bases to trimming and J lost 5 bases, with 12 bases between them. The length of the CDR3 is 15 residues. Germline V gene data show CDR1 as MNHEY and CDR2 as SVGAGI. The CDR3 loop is CASSYPGGGTGELFF. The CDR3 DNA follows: TGTGCCAGCAGTTACCCAGGAGGGGGAACCGGGGAGCTGTTTTTT.